This T cell receptor beta chain stems from a study of T-cell reconstitution after alpha-beta-depleted transplantation in children. There are a few counts of this clonotype. Its cognate antigen is unknown. Study-level results: Reported findings indicate that, about two months after transplant, alpha-beta T cells came from several hundred expanded clones, which were derived from non-depleted graft cells.

CDR3 length: 16 residues. The germline V and J ends were trimmed by 3 bases and 4 bases, with 16 bases remaining between them. From germline, CDR1 is MNHNS and CDR2 SASEGT. It was with unique molecular identifiers that the TCRbeta library was prepared. One entry per CDR3 protein, called by TCRdb with MiXCR from the PCR reads. The table lists over 100,000 distinct CDR3 sequences, about a tenth of them singletons, with nearly 35% in the top ten. The source was PBMCs, collected before TCRalphabeta/CD19-depleted stem cell transplant. The chain is built from TRBV6-1 and TRBJ2-1; D may be TRBD2 (5 bases). This sequence originates from a boy aged 2 to 9 with acute lymphoblastic leukemia, due to receive a stem cell transplant. CDR3 nucleotide sequence: TGTGCCAGCAGTGAGCTTTGGGCAGAGGGATACAATGAGCAGTTCTTC. Residues: CASSELWAEGYNEQFF.